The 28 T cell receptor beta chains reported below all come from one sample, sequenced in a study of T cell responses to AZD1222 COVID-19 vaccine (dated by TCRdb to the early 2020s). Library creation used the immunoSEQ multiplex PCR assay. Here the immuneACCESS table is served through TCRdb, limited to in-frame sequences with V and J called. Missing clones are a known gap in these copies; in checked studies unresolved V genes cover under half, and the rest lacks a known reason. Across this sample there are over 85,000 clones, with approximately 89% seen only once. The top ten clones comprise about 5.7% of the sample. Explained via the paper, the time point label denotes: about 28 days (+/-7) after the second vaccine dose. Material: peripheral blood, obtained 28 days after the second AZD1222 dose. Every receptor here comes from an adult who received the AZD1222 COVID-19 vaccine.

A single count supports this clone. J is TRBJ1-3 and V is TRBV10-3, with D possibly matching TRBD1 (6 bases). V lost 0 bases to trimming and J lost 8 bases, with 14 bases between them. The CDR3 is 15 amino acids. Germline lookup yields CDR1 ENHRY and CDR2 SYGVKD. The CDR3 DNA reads TGTGCCATCAGTGAGTCGGGGGGGGGCGCGGACACCATATATTTT. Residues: CAISESGGGADTIYF.

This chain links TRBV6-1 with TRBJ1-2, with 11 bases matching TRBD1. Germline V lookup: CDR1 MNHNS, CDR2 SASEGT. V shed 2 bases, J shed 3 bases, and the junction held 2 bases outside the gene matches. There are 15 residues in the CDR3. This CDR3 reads CASSERTGGHYGYTF. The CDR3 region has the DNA TGTGCCAGCAGTGAAAGGACAGGGGGCCACTATGGCTACACCTTC.

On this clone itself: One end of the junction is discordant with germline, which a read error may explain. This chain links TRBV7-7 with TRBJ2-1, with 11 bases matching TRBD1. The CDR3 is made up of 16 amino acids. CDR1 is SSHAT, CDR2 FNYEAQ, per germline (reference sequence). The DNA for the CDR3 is TGTGCTAGCAGCTTAGGGGGACAGGGGGGAAGCAATGAGCAGTTCTTC. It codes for CASSLGGQGGSNEQFF.

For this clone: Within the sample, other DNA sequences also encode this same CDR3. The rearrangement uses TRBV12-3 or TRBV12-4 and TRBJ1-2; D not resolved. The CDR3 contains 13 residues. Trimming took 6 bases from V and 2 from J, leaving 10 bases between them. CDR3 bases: TGTGCCAGCAGCCGTGGGCGGAACTATGGCTACACCTTC. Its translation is CASSRGRNYGYTF.

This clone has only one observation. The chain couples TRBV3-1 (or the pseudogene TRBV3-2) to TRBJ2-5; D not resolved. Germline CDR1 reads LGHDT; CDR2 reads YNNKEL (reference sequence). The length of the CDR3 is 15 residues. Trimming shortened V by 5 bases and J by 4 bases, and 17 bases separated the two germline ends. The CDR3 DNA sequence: TGTGCCAGCAGCAACCTGCAAGTGGGTGGAGAGACCCAGTACTTC. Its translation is CASSNLQVGGETQYF.

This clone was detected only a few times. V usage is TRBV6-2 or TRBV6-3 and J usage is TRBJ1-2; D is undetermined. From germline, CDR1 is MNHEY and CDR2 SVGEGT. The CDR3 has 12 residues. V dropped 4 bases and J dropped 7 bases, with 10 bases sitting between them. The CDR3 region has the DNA TGTGCCAGCAGTTTAATGTCGCTTGGCTACACCTTC. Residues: CASSLMSLGYTF.

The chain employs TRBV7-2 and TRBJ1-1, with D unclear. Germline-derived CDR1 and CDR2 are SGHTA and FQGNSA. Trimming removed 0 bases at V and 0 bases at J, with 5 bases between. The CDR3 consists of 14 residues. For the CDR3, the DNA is TGTGCCAGCAGCTTAGCGGCCATGAACACTGAAGCTTTCTTT. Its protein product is CASSLAAMNTEAFF.

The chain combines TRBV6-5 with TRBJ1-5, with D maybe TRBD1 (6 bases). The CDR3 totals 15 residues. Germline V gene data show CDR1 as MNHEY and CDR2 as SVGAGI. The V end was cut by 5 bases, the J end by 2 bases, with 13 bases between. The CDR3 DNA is TGTGCCAGCAGTACAGGGAGGCGAGGCAATCAGCCCCAGCATTTT. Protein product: CASSTGRRGNQPQHF.

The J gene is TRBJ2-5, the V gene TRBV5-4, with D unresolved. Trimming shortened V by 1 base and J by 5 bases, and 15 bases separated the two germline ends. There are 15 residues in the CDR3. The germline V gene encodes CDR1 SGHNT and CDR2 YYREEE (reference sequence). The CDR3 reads CASSLFGSPEETQYF. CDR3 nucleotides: TGTGCCAGCAGCTTGTTCGGGTCCCCTGAGGAGACCCAGTACTTC.

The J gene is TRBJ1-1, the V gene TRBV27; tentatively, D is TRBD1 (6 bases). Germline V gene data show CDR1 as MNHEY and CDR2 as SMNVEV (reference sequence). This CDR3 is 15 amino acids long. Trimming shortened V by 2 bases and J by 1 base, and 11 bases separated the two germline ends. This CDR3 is CASSLPLTGNTEAFF. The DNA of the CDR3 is TGTGCCAGCAGTTTACCGCTGACAGGGAACACTGAAGCTTTCTTT.

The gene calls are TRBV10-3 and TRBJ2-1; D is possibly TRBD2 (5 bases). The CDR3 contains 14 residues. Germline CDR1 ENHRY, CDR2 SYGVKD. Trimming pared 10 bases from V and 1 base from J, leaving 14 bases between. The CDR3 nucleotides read TGTGCCACCACGGGGTCCGGGTCCTACAATGAGCAGTTCTTC. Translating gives CATTGSGSYNEQFF.

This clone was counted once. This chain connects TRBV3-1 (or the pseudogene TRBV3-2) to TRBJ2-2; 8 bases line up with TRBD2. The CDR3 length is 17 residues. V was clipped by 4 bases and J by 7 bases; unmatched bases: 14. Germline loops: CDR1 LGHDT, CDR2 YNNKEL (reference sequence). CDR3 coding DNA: TGTGCCAGCAGCCTCCAAACTCGGGGGGGCCAAGGCGGGGAGCTGTTTTTT. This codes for CASSLQTRGGQGGELFF.

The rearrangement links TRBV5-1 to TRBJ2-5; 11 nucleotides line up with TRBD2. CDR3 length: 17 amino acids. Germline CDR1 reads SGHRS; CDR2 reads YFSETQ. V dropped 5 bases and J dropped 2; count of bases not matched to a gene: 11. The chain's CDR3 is CASRVSYSGGVQETQYF. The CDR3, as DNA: TGCGCCAGCAGGGTGTCGTATAGCGGGGGGGTACAAGAGACCCAGTACTTC.

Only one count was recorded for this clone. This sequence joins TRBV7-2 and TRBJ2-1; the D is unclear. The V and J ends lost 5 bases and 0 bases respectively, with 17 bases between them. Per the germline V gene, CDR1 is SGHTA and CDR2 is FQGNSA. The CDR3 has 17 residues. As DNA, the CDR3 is TGTGCCAGCAGCACAAAATATAGTTCGAGCTCCTACAATGAGCAGTTCTTC. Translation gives CASSTKYSSSSYNEQFF.

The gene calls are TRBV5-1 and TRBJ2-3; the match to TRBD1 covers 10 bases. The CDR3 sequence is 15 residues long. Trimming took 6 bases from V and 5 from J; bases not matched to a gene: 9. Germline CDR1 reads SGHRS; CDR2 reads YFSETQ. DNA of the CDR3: TGCGCCAGCAACGCCGGGACAGGGGTAGGAGATACGCAGTATTTT. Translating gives CASNAGTGVGDTQYF.

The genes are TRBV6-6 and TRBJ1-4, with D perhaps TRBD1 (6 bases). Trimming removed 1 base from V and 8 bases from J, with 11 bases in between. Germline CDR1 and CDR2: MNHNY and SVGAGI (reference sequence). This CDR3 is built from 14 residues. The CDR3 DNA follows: TGTGCCAGCAGTTACTTCGATGACAGGGAAAAACTGTTTTTT. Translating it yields CASSYFDDREKLFF.

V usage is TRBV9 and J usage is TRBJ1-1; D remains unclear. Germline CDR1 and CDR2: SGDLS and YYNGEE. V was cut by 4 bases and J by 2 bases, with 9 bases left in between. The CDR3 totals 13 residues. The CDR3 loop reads CASSLGSNTEAFF. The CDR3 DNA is TGTGCCAGCAGCCTAGGGTCTAACACTGAAGCTTTCTTT. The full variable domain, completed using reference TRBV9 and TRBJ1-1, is DSGVTQTPKHLITATGQRVTLRCSPRSGDLSVYWYQQSLDQGLQFLIQYYNGEERAKGNILERFSAQQFPDLHSELNLSSLELGDSALYFCASSLGSNTEAFFGQGTRLTVV.

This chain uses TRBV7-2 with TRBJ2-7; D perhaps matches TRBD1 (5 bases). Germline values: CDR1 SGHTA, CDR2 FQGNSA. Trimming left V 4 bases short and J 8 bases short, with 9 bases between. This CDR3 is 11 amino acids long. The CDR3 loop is CASSSTGKQYF. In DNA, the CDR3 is TGTGCCAGCAGCTCAACAGGAAAGCAGTACTTC.

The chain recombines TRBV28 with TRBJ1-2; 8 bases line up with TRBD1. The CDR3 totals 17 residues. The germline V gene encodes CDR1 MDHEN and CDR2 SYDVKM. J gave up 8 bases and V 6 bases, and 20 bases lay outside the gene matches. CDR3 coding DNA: TGTGCCAGCAGCCGAACCCCCCTCCAACAGGGGGTAGCGGGCTACACCTTC. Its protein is CASSRTPLQQGVAGYTF.

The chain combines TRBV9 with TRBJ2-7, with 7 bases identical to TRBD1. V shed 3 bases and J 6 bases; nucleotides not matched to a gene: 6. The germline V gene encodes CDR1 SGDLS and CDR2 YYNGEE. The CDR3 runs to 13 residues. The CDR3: CASSATGAGEQYV. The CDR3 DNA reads TGTGCCAGCAGCGCCACAGGGGCGGGCGAGCAGTACGTC.

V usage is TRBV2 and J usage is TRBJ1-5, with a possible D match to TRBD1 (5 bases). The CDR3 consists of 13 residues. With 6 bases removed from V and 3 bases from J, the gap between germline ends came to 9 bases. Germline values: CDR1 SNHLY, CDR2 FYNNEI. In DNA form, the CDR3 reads TGTGCCAGCAGCCAGGACACCAATCAGCCCCAGCATTTT. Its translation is CASSQDTNQPQHF.

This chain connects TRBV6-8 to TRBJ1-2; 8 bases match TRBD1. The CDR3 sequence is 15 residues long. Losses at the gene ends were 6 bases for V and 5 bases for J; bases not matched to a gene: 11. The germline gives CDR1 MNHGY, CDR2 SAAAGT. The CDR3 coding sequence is TGTGCCAGCAGCAATAAAACAGGGGGGGATTATGGCTACACCTTC. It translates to CASSNKTGGDYGYTF.

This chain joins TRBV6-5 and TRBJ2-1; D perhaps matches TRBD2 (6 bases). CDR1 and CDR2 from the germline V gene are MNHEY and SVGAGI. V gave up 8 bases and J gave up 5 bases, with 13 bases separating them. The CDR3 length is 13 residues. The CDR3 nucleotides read TGTGCCAGCCCGAACGGGACTGACAATGAGCAGTTCTTC. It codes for CASPNGTDNEQFF.

DNA of the CDR3: TGTGCCAGCAGTGATTATAATACGCAGTATTTT. This sequence encodes CASSDYNTQYF. The rearrangement joins TRBV2 to TRBJ2-3; D not resolved. V gave up 3 bases and J gave up 7 bases, with 5 bases separating them. Germline V CDR1 and CDR2: SNHLY, FYNNEI. The CDR3 covers 11 residues.

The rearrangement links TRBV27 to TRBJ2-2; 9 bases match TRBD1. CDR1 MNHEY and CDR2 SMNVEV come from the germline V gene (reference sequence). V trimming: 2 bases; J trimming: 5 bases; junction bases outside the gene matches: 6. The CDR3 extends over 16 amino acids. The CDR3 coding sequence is TGTGCCAGCAGTTTACTAGGGACAGGGAGAACCGGGGAGCTGTTTTTT. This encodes CASSLLGTGRTGELFF.

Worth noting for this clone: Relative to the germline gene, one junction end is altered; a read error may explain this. The CDR3 DNA is TGTGCTAGCAGCTTAGCGGGGGGACAGGGAACTGGAAACACCATATATTTT. Translating it yields CASSLAGGQGTGNTIYF. V and J are TRBV7-7 and TRBJ1-3, with TRBD1 identical over 9 bases. This CDR3 is built from 17 residues. Germline assignment: CDR1 SSHAT and CDR2 FNYEAQ (reference sequence).

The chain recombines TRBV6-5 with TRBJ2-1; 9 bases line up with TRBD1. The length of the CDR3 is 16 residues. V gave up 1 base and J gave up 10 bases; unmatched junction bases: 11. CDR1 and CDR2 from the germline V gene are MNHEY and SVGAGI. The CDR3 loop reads CASSYLGQGHTLEQFF. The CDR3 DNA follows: TGTGCCAGCAGTTACTTGGGACAGGGACATACCCTGGAGCAGTTCTTC.

CDR3 DNA: TGTGCCAGCAGTGACGACAGACAAGAGACCCAGTACTTC. It encodes CASSDDRQETQYF. V gene TRBV6-1 combines with J gene TRBJ2-5; D might be TRBD1 (5 bases). The CDR3 has 13 residues. Trimming cost V 3 bases and J 2 bases, with 7 bases left between them. The germline CDR1 and CDR2 sequences are MNHNS and SASEGT.